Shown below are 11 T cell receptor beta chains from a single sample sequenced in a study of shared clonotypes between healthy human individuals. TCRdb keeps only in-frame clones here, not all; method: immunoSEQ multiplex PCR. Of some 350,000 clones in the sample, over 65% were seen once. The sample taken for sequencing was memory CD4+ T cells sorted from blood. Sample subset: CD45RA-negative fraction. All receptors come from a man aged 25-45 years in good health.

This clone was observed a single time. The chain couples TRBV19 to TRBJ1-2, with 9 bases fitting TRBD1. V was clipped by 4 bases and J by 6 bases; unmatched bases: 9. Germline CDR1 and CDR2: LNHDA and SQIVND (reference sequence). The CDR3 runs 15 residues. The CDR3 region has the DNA TGTGCCAGTAGTACCCTACAGGGGGCGAAGGATGGCTACACCTTC. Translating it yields CASSTLQGAKDGYTF.

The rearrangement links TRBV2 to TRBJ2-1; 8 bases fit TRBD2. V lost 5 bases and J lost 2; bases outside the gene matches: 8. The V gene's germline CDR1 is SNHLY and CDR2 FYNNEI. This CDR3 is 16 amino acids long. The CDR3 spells CASSPSGLMTYNEQFF. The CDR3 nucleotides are TGTGCCAGCAGTCCTAGCGGGCTGATGACCTACAATGAGCAGTTCTTC.

The CDR3 region has the DNA TGTGCCAGCAGCTCCCGACAGCTATACGAGCAGTACTTC. Encoded protein: CASSSRQLYEQYF. The V and J genes are TRBV7-9 and TRBJ2-7, with D possibly being TRBD1 (5 bases). Germline V gene sequence: CDR1 SEHNR, CDR2 FQNEAQ (reference sequence). The CDR3 contains 13 residues. V was trimmed by 4 bases and J by 4 bases, leaving 11 bases between them.

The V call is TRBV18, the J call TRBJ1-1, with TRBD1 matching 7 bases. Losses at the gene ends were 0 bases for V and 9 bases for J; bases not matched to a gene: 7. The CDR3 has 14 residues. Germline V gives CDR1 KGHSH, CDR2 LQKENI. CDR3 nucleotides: TGTGCCAGCTCACCACCGGCAGGGGACAGAAAAGCTTTCTTT. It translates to CASSPPAGDRKAFF. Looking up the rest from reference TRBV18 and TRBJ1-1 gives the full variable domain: NAGVMQNPRHLVRRRGQEARLRCSPMKGHSHVYWYRQLPEEGLKFMVYLQKENIIDESGMPKERFSAEFPKEGPSILRIQQVVRGDSAAYFCASSPPAGDRKAFFGQGTRLTVV.

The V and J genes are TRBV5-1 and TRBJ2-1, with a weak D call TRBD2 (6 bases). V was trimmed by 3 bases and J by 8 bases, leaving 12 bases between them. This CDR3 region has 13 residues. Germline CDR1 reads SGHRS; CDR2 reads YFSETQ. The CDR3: CASSSGLIDEQFF. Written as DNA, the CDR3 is TGCGCCAGCAGCTCAGGACTAATCGATGAGCAGTTCTTC.

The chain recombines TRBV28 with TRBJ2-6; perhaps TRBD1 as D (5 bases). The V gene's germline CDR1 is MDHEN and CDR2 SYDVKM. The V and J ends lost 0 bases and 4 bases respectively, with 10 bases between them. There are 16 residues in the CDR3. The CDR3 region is CASSLWQGTGANVLTF. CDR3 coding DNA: TGTGCCAGCAGTTTATGGCAGGGAACCGGGGCCAACGTCCTGACTTTC.

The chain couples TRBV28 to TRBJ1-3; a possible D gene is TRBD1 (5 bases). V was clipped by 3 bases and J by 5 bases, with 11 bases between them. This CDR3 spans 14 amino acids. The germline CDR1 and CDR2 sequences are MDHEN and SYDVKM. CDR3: CASSFGGDRNTIYF. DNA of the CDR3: TGTGCCAGCAGTTTCGGAGGGGATAGAAACACCATATATTTT.

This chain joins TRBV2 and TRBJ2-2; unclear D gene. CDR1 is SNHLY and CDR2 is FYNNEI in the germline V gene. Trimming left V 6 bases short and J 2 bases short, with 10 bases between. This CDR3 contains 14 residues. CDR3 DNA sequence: TGTGCCAGCAGGTCTAGAACCAACACCGGGGAGCTGTTTTTT. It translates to CASRSRTNTGELFF. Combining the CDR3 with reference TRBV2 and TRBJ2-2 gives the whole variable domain EPEVTQTPSHQVTQMGQEVILRCVPISNHLYFYWYRQILGQKVEFLVSFYNNEISEKSEIFDDQFSVERPDGSNFTLKIRSTKLEDSAMYFCASRSRTNTGELFFGEGSRLTVL.

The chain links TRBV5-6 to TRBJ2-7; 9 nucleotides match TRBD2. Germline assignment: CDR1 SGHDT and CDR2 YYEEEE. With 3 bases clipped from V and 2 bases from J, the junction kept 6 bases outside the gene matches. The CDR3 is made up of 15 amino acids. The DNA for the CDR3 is TGTGCCAGCAGCTCCGGGCGGGAGGGAGCCTACGAGCAGTACTTC. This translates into CASSSGREGAYEQYF.

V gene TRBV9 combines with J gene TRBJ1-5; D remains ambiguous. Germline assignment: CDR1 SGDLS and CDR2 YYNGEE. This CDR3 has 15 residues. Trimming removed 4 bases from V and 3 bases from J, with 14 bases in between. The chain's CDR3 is CASSPDIGHNQPQHF. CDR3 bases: TGTGCCAGCAGCCCCGACATTGGGCACAATCAGCCCCAGCATTTT.

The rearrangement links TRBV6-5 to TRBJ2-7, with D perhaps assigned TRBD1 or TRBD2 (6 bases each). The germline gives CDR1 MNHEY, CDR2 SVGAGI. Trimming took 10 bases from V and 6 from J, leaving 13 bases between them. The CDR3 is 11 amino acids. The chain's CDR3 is CAIGRGAEQYF. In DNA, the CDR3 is TGTGCCATCGGTAGGGGGGCCGAGCAGTACTTC.